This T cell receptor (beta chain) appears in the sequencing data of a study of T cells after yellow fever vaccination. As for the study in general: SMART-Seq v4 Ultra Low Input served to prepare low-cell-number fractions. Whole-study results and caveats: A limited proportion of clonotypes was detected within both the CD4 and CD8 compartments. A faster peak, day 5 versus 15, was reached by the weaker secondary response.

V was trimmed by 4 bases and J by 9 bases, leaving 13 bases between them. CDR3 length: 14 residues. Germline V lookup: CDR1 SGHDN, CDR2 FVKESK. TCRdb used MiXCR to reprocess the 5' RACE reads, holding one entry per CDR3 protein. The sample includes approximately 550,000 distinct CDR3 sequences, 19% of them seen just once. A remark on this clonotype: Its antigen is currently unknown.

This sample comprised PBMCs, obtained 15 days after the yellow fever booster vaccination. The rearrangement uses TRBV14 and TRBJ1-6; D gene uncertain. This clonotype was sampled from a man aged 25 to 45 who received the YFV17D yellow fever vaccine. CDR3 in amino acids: CASSLEPRGSPLHF. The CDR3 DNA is TGTGCCAGCAGCCTAGAGCCGCGGGGTTCACCCCTCCACTTT.